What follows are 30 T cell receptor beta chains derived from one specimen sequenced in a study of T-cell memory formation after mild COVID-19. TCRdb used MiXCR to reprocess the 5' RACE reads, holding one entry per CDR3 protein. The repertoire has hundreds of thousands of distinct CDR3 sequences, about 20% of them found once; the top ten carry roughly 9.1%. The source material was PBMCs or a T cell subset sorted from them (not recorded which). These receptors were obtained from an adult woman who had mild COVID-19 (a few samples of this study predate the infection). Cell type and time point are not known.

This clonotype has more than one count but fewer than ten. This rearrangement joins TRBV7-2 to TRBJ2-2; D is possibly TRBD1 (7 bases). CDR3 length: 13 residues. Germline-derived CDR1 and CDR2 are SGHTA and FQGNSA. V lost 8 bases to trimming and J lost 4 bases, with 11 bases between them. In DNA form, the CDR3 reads TGTGCCAGCTTCCAGGGGGGCACCGGGGAGCTGTTTTTT. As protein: CASFQGGTGELFF.

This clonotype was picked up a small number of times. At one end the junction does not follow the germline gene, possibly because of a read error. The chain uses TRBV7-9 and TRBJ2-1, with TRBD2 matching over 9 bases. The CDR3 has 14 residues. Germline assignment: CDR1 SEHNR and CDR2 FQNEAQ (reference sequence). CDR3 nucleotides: TGTGCCAGCAGCGTAGCGGGAGCCTACAATGAGCAGTTCTTC. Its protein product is CASSVAGAYNEQFF.

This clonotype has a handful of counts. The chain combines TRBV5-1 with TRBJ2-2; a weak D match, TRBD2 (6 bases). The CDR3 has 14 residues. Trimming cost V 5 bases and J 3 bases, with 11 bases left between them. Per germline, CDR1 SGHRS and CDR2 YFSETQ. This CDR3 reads CASRGGSDTGELFF. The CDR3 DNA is TGCGCCAGCAGGGGGGGTTCGGACACCGGGGAGCTGTTTTTT.

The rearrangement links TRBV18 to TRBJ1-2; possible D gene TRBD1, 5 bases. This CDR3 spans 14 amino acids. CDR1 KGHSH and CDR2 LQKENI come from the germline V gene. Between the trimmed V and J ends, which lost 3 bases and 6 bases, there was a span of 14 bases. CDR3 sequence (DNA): TGTGCCAGCTCACCTCAGGGAGGGTTGGATGGCTACACCTTC. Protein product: CASSPQGGLDGYTF.

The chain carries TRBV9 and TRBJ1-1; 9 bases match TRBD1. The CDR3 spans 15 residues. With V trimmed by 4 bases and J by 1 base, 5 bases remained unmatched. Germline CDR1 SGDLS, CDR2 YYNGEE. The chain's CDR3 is CASSSRDRENTEAFF. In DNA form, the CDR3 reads TGTGCCAGCAGCTCACGGGACAGGGAGAACACTGAAGCTTTCTTT.

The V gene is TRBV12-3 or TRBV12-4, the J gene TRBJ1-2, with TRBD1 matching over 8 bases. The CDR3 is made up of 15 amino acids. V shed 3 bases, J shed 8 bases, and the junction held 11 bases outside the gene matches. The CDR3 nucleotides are TGTGCCAGCAGTTTTGGGGTCCTGGACAGGGTCGGCTACACCTTC. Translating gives CASSFGVLDRVGYTF.

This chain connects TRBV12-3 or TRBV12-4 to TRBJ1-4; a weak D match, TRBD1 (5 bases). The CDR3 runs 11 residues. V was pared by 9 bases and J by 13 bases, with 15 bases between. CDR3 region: CASKAGGRLFF. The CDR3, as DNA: TGTGCCAGTAAAGCCGGGGGAAGACTGTTTTTT.

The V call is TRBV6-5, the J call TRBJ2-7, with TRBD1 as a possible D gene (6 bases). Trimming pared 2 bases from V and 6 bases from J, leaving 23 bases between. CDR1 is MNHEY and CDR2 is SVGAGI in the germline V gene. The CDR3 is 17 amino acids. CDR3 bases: TGTGCCAGCAGTTACAAAACCGGACAGTACTCCGGGCTCGAGCAGTACTTC. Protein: CASSYKTGQYSGLEQYF.

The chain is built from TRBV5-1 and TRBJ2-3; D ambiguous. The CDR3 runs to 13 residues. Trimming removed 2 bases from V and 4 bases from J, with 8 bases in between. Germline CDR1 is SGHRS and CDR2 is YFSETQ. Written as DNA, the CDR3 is TGCGCCAGCAGCTTTCAGCCAGCAGATACGCAGTATTTT. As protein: CASSFQPADTQYF.

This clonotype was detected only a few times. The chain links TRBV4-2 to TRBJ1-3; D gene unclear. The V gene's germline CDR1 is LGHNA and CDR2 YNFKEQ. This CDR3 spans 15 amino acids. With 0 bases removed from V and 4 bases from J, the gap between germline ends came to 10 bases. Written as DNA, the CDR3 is TGTGCCAGCAGCCAAGATTTTGGGGTCGGAAACACCATATATTTT. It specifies CASSQDFGVGNTIYF.

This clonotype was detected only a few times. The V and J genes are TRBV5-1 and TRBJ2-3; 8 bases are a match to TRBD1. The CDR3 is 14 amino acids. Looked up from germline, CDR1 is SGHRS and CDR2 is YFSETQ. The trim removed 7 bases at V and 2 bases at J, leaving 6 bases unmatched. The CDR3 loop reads CASGTGLSTDTQYF. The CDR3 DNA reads TGCGCCAGCGGGACAGGTCTTTCCACAGATACGCAGTATTTT.

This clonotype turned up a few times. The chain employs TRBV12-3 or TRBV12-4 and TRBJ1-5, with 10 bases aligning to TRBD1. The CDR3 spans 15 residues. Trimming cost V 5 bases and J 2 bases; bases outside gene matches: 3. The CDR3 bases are TGTGCCAGCAGTCGACAGGGGGCCGGCAATCAGCCCCAGCATTTT. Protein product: CASSRQGAGNQPQHF.

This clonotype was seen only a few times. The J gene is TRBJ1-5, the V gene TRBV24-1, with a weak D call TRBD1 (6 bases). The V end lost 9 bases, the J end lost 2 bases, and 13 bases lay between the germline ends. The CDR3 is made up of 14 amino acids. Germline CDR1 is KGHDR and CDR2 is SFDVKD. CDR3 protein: CATQGGMGNQPQHF. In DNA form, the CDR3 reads TGTGCCACCCAAGGGGGAATGGGCAATCAGCCCCAGCATTTT.

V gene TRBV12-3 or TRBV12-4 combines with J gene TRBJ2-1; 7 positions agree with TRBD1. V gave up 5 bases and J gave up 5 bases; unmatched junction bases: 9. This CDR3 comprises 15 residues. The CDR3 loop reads CASSLRQGFHNEQFF. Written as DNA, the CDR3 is TGTGCCAGCAGTCTAAGACAGGGTTTCCACAATGAGCAGTTCTTC.

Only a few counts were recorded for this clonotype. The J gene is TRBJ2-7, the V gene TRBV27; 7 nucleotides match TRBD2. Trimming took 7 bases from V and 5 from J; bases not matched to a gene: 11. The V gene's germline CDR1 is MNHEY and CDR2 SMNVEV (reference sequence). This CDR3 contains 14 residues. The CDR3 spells CASTPRGRAHEQYF. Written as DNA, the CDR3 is TGTGCCAGCACCCCTAGAGGGAGGGCTCACGAGCAGTACTTC.

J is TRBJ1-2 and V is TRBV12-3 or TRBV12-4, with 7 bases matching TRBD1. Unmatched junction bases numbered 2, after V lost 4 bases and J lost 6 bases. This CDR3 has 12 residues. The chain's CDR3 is CASSSDRNGYTF. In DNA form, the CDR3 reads TGTGCCAGCAGTTCGGACAGGAATGGCTACACCTTC.

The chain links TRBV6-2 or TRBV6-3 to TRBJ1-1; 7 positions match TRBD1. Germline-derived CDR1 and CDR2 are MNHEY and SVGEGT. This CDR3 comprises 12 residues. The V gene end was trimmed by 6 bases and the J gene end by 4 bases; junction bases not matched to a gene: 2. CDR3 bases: TGTGCCAGCAGCACAGGGGTCACTGAAGCTTTCTTT. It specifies CASSTGVTEAFF.

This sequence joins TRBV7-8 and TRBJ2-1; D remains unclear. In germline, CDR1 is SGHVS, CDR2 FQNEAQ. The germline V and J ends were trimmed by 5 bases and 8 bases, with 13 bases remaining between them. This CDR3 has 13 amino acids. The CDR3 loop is CASSIDLADEQFF. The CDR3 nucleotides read TGTGCCAGCAGCATCGATTTAGCAGATGAGCAGTTCTTC.

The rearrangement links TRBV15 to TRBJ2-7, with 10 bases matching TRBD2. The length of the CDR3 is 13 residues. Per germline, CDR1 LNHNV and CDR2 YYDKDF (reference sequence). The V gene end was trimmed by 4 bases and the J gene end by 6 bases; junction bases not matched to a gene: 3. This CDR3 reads CATSTSGSGEQYF. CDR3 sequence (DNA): TGTGCCACCAGCACTAGCGGGAGTGGCGAGCAGTACTTC.

The CDR3 region is CASSLGPTGSQETQYF. Written as DNA, the CDR3 is TGTGCCAGCAGCTTGGGACCTACAGGGTCCCAAGAGACCCAGTACTTC. The chain uses TRBV5-6 and TRBJ2-5, with a possible D match to TRBD1 (6 bases). The CDR3 has 16 residues. CDR1 and CDR2 (germline): SGHDT, YYEEEE. With 0 bases removed from V and 1 base from J, the gap between germline ends came to 13 bases.

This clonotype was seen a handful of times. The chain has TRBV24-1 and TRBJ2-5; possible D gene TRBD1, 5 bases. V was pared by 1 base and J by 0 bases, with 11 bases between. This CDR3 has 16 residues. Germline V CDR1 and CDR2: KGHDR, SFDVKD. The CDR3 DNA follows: TGTGCCACCAGTGATTTTGATCAGGGCGACCAAGAGACCCAGTACTTC. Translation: CATSDFDQGDQETQYF.

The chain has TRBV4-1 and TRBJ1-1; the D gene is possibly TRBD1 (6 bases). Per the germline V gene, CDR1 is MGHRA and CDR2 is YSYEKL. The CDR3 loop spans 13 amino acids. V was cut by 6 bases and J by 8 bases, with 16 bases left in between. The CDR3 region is CASREQGRSEAFF. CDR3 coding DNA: TGCGCCAGCAGGGAACAGGGACGTTCCGAAGCTTTCTTT.

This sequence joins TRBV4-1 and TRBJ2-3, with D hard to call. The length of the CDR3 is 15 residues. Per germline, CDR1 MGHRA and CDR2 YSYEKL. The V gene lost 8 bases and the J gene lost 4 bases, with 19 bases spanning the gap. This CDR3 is CASADGARVADTQYF. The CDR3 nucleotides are TGCGCCAGCGCGGATGGAGCTAGAGTCGCAGATACGCAGTATTTT.

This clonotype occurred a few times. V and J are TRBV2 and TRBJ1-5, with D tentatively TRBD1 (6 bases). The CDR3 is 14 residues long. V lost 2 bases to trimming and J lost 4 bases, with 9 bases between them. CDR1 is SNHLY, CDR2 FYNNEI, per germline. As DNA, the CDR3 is TGTGCCAGCAGTGAACTAGGGGGAAATCAGCCCCAGCATTTT. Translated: CASSELGGNQPQHF.

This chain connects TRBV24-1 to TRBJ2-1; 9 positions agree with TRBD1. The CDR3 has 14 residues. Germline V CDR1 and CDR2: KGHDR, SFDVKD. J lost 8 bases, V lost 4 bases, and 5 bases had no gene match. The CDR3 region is CATSEPGQGYEQFF. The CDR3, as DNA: TGTGCCACCAGTGAACCGGGACAGGGATATGAGCAGTTCTTC.

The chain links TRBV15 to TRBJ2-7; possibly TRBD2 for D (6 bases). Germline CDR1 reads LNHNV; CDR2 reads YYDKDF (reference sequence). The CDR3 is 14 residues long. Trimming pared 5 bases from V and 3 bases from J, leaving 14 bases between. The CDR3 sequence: CATSRAGGGYEQYF. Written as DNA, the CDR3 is TGTGCCACCAGCCGGGCCGGGGGAGGCTACGAGCAGTACTTC.

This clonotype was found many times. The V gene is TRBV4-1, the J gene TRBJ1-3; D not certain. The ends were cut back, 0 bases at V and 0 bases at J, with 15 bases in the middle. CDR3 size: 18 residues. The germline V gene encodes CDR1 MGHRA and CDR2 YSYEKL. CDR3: CASSQDPPSWNSGNTIYF. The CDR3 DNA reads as TGCGCCAGCAGCCAAGACCCCCCCAGTTGGAACTCTGGAAACACCATATATTTT.

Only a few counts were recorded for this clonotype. CDR3 sequence reads: CASSSILAGGIHEQFF. The CDR3 region has the DNA TGTGCCAGCAGTTCCATCCTAGCGGGAGGTATCCATGAGCAGTTCTTC. This sequence joins TRBV27 and TRBJ2-1, with 11 bases aligning to TRBD2. J was trimmed by 8 bases and V by 4 bases; bases with no gene match: 10. The CDR3 has 16 residues. In germline, CDR1 is MNHEY, CDR2 SMNVEV (reference sequence).

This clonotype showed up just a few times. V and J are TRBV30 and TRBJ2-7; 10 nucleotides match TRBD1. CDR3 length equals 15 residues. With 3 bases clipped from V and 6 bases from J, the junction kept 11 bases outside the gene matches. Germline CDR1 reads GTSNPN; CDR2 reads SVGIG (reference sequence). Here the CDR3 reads CAWRPTDRGNLEQYF. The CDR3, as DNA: TGTGCCTGGAGGCCGACGGACAGGGGGAATCTCGAGCAGTACTTC. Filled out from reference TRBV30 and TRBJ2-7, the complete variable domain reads SQTIHQWPATLVQPVGSPLSLECTVEGTSNPNLYWYRQAAGRGLQLLFYSVGIGQISSEVPQNLSASRPQDRQFILSSKKLLLSDSGFYLCAWRPTDRGNLEQYFGPGTRLTVT.

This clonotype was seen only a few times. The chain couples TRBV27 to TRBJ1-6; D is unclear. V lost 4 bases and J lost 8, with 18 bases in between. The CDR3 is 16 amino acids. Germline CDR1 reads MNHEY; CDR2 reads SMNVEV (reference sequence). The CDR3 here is CASSSTLGPGDSPLHF. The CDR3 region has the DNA TGTGCCAGCAGTTCAACCCTCGGACCCGGGGATTCACCCCTCCACTTT.